This T cell receptor beta chain appears in the sequencing data of a study of T cell repertoires in cytomegalovirus infection. Study background: Evidence of both CMV infection and a matching HLA type came from public TCR beta signatures.

CDR3 length: 15 residues. Trimming stripped 0 bases from V and 6 bases from J, with 14 bases between. Germline CDR1 reads MNHEY; CDR2 reads SVGAGI. This clonotype was detected many times. Antigen: not known. General study findings and limits: HLA-C-restricted, CMV-specific TCR beta clonotypes were dominant ex vivo.

TCRdb reprocessed the reads with MiXCR, giving one entry per CDR3 protein. Found here are about 920,000 distinct CDR3 sequences, roughly 30% of them singletons; the top ten hold about an eighth. The chain combines TRBV6-5 with TRBJ1-1; possible D gene TRBD1, 5 bases. This sequence originates from a human donor in good health (CMV status not recorded). Some clones in this sample may be carry-over from other donors' samples. The sequencing here drew on cultured CD8+ T cells from PBMCs, taken from culture after CMV antigen stimulation. CDR3 nucleotide sequence: TGTGCCAGCAGTTACTCTCCGGGGGGAGCCCCTGAAGCTTTCTTT. Amino acids: CASSYSPGGAPEAFF.